Each of the 14 T cell receptor beta chains below was sequenced from the same sample in a study of Ad26.COV2.S vaccination and SARS-CoV-2 variants. Documented treatment: 19 received Ad26.COV2.S at low or high dose, single or two shots; a few received placebo; per-sample allocation not given. The study sampled participants on day 63 after the first vaccine or placebo injection. Assay: immunoSEQ multiplex PCR; the TCRdb copy retains only in-frame clones and omits some. The data show about 260,000 clones, with around 85% seen just once and nearly 3% held by the top ten. Sequencing used peripheral blood, obtained in a trial of Ad26.COV2.S vaccine versus placebo. The receptor set was obtained from a person between 18 and 65 years old who received the Ad26.COV2.S COVID-19 vaccine or a placebo.

The chain carries TRBV18 and TRBJ2-2, with 7 bases lining up with TRBD1. Unmatched junction bases numbered 5, after V lost 0 bases and J lost 4 bases. The germline V gene encodes CDR1 KGHSH and CDR2 LQKENI. CDR3 length: 16 amino acids. This CDR3 is CASSPPQGSSTGELFF. In DNA, the CDR3 is TGTGCCAGCTCACCACCACAGGGGAGTAGCACCGGGGAGCTGTTTTTT.

V usage is TRBV7-9 and J usage is TRBJ2-3; the match to TRBD2 covers 15 bases. Germline V CDR1 and CDR2: SEHNR, FQNEAQ (reference sequence). V shed 7 bases and J 0 bases; nucleotides not matched to a gene: 2. This CDR3 contains 16 residues. Here the CDR3 reads CASTGLAGGSTDTQYF. DNA of the CDR3: TGTGCCAGCACCGGACTAGCGGGGGGGAGCACAGATACGCAGTATTTT.

The chain carries TRBV29-1 and TRBJ2-3; D assignment may be TRBD1 or TRBD2 (6 bases each). This CDR3 contains 12 residues. V was shortened by 6 bases and J by 4 bases, with 11 bases between the two germline ends. The germline V gene encodes CDR1 SQVTM and CDR2 ANQGSEA. CDR3 protein: CSVTGRPDTQYF. Here the CDR3 DNA reads TGCAGCGTAACAGGGAGGCCAGATACGCAGTATTTT.

The chain links TRBV5-6 to TRBJ1-4; the D is unclear. The CDR3 runs to 14 residues. Per germline, CDR1 SGHDT and CDR2 YYEEEE. Trimming removed 3 bases from V and 8 bases from J, with 14 bases in between. The CDR3 here is CASSSSFPGEKLFF. The DNA of the CDR3 is TGTGCCAGCAGCTCGTCTTTCCCGGGGGAAAAACTGTTTTTT.

This sequence joins TRBV7-8 and TRBJ2-2, with a tentative D call TRBD2 (6 bases). Trimming stripped 5 bases from V and 1 base from J, with 14 bases between. The CDR3 sequence is 16 residues long. Germline lookup yields CDR1 SGHVS and CDR2 FQNEAQ. CDR3 loop: CASSLGRRENTGELFF. CDR3 nucleotide sequence: TGTGCCAGCAGCCTGGGACGGCGGGAGAACACCGGGGAGCTGTTTTTT.

The genes are TRBV6-5 and TRBJ2-4; D is unresolved. There are 13 residues in the CDR3. CDR1 and CDR2 (germline): MNHEY, SVGAGI. V was clipped by 4 bases and J by 7 bases, with 11 bases between them. CDR3 sequence: CASSSFLGNIQYF. The CDR3 DNA reads TGTGCCAGCAGTTCATTTCTAGGGAACATTCAGTACTTC.

The chain couples TRBV5-1 to TRBJ1-2; weak D call: TRBD1 (5 bases). V lost 3 bases to trimming and J lost 5 bases, with 14 bases between them. CDR3 size: 14 residues. Per the germline V gene, CDR1 is SGHRS and CDR2 is YFSETQ. Here the CDR3 DNA reads TGCGCCAGCAGCTCCCGGGACTTCGGATATGGCTACACCTTC. Its protein is CASSSRDFGYGYTF.

CDR3 sequence: CASSTGAGNTIYF. The CDR3, as DNA: TGTGCCAGCAGCACAGGGGCTGGAAACACCATATATTTT. The J gene is TRBJ1-3, the V gene TRBV7-2; 7 bases fit TRBD1. CDR1 is SGHTA, CDR2 FQGNSA, per germline. CDR3 length: 13 amino acids. V was clipped by 5 bases and J by 2 bases; unmatched bases: 0.

This clone was seen once. The chain recombines TRBV5-1 with TRBJ2-1; 10 nucleotides line up with TRBD1. CDR1 and CDR2 from the germline V gene are SGHRS and YFSETQ. The CDR3 consists of 14 residues. V lost 4 bases, J lost 5 bases, and 3 bases stayed unmatched. The CDR3 loop reads CASSRTGGDNEQFF. The CDR3 DNA follows: TGCGCCAGCAGCCGGACAGGGGGTGACAATGAGCAGTTCTTC.

This clone was seen a handful of times. The gene calls are TRBV11-1 and TRBJ2-1; D is tentatively TRBD1 or TRBD2 (5 bases each). This CDR3 contains 12 residues. Germline V gene data show CDR1 as SGHAT and CDR2 as FQDESV (reference sequence). The V end was cut by 5 bases, the J end by 6 bases, with 8 bases between. CDR3 loop: CASSGTSNEQFF. The CDR3 nucleotides are TGTGCCAGCAGCGGGACGTCCAATGAGCAGTTCTTC.

This rearrangement joins TRBV5-1 to TRBJ2-4; TRBD1 matches 9 bases. CDR1 is SGHRS, CDR2 YFSETQ, per germline. J gave up 6 bases and V 2 bases, and 6 bases lay outside the gene matches. The CDR3 spans 15 residues. CDR3 DNA sequence: TGCGCCAGCAGCTTTTCCGGGACAGGGATAAACATTCAGTACTTC. It yields the protein CASSFSGTGINIQYF.

The V call is TRBV19, the J call TRBJ2-1; D not resolved. The germline gives CDR1 LNHDA, CDR2 SQIVND (reference sequence). Trimming took off 0 bases at V and 1 base at J, with 13 bases between the two ends. The CDR3 covers 17 residues. This CDR3 reads CASSIDNEGVSYNEQFF. DNA for the CDR3: TGTGCCAGTAGTATAGATAATGAAGGCGTATCCTACAATGAGCAGTTCTTC.

The chain carries TRBV5-6 and TRBJ2-7, with 8 nucleotides matching TRBD2. The length of the CDR3 is 14 residues. Trimming at V came to 1 base and at J to 5 bases, leaving 5 bases not matched to a gene. Per the germline V gene, CDR1 is SGHDT and CDR2 is YYEEEE. The chain's CDR3 is CASSLPSGYDEQYV. As DNA, the CDR3 is TGTGCCAGCAGCTTGCCTAGCGGGTACGACGAGCAGTACGTC.

The rearrangement joins TRBV29-1 to TRBJ1-1; a possible D gene is TRBD1 (6 bases). This CDR3 spans 12 amino acids. Germline CDR1 is SQVTM and CDR2 is ANQGSEA. Trimming pared 7 bases from V and 7 bases from J, leaving 16 bases between. CDR3 nucleotide sequence: TGCAGCGGATTACAGGGAAACCTTGAAGCTTTCTTT. Translating it yields CSGLQGNLEAFF.